A selection of T cell receptor beta chains follows, all from one sample in a study of identical twins. TCRdb recomputed calls from the 5' RACE reads with MiXCR, one row per CDR3 protein. The sample includes under 450,000 distinct CDR3 sequences, roughly 20% seen only once; the top ten take around 12%. Sequencing input: naive T cells sorted from blood. These receptors were collected from a man aged 50-59 years in good health. The CDR3 runs from the conserved cysteine through the conserved F or W. D genes are given only for firm matches. The listing skips clone size in some rows; elsewhere it reads once, few, many or a size class.

>TRBV5-1|.|few|TRBJ2-3
TGCGCCAGCAGCTTGGCTAGTGCTAGCACAGATACGCAGTATTTT
CASSLASASTDTQYF
>TRBV6-5|.|few|TRBJ2-7
TGTGCCGTAGGAGGTACAGGGAGTAACTCATTCTCCTACGAGCAGTACTTC
CAVGGTGSNSFSYEQYF
>TRBV7-9|.|many|TRBJ2-7
TGTGCCAGCAGCACGTTCCGGGACTTCCACATCTACGAGCAGTACTTC
CASSTFRDFHIYEQYF
>TRBV5-1|.|.|TRBJ2-7
TGCGCCAGCAGCTTGGGAGGGGCTTACGACGAGCAGTACTTC
CASSLGGAYDEQYF
>TRBV6-5|TRBD1|few|TRBJ2-7
TGTGCCAGCAGTTACGGAACAGGGGTCTCGTACGAGCAGTACTTC
CASSYGTGVSYEQYF
>TRBV20-1|TRBD2|.|TRBJ2-3
TGCAGTGCTAGAGCCCGGGCGCGACTAGCGGTGGCAGATACGCAGTATTTT
CSARARARLAVADTQYF
>TRBV7-8|.|many|TRBJ1-1
TGTGCCAGCAGCTTAGCGACGTCCATATTCGTTAACTCTGAAGCTTTCTTT
CASSLATSIFVNSEAFF
>TRBV4-1|TRBD2|.|TRBJ2-3
TGCGCCAGCAGCCCTTTGGCTAGCGGGGCGGCAGATACGCAGTATTTT
CASSPLASGAADTQYF
>TRBV20-1|.|few|TRBJ2-1
TGCAGTGCTAGCGAAAATGAGCAGTTCTTC
CSASENEQFF
>TRBV12-3/TRBV12-4|.|once|TRBJ2-5
TGTGCCAGCAGTTTAGTATCAGGGATGGAGACCCAGTACTTC
CASSLVSGMETQYF
>TRBV6-2/TRBV6-3|.|.|TRBJ1-5
TGTGCCAACCACCTCCCTCCAGGGCTCAATCAGCCCCAGCATTTT
CANHLPPGLNQPQHF
>TRBV27|.|few|TRBJ2-7
TGTGCCAGCAGTTTACTTCCCGGCTACGAGCAGTACTTC
CASSLLPGYEQYF
>TRBV12-3/TRBV12-4|.|few|TRBJ2-3
TGTGCCAGCAGTTTAAATTCGGGTAATACGCAGTATTTT
CASSLNSGNTQYF
>TRBV4-1|TRBD2|.|TRBJ2-1
TGCGCCAGCAGCCCACTCGGCGGGGGGGTTACCTACAATGAGCAGTTCTTC
CASSPLGGGVTYNEQFF
>TRBV11-2|TRBD2|many|TRBJ2-7
TGTGCCAGCAGCAAGGGACTAGCGGCCTCCTACGAGCAGTACTTC
CASSKGLAASYEQYF
>TRBV3-1|TRBD2|.|TRBJ2-1
TGTGCCAGCAGCACGACTAGCGGGGGGCCCAGCTCCTACAATGAGCAGTTCTTC
CASSTTSGGPSSYNEQFF
>TRBV5-1|.|.|TRBJ2-7
TGCGCCAGCAGCTTGTGGCGAGGTGGTGGCCCACTCGTCTCCTACGAGCAGTACTTC
CASSLWRGGGPLVSYEQYF
>TRBV15|.|few|TRBJ2-2
TGTGCCACCAGCCTACGGGGAGGTACCGGGGAGCTGTTTTTT
CATSLRGGTGELFF
>TRBV5-5|.|many|TRBJ2-2
TGTGCCAGCAGCTTGTCCGGCGGGGGCACGAACACCGGGGAGCTGTTTTTT
CASSLSGGGTNTGELFF
>TRBV3-1|TRBD2|many|TRBJ2-3
TGTGCCAGCAGCCAAGATTTGGCGGGAGGGCCAGATACGCAGTATTTT
CASSQDLAGGPDTQYF
>TRBV9|.|many|TRBJ1-6
TGTGCCAGCAGCGTAGGACAGGCTGACAATTCACCCCTCCACTTT
CASSVGQADNSPLHF
>TRBV4-2|.|.|TRBJ2-3
TGTGCCAGCAGCCAAGTCCGGGGCCCCACAGATACGCAGTATTTT
CASSQVRGPTDTQYF
>TRBV28|.|many|TRBJ1-2
TGTGCCAGCAGTTTACCCGACGACAGGAGAATCTATGGCTACACCTTC
CASSLPDDRRIYGYTF
>TRBV12-3/TRBV12-4|TRBD1|few|TRBJ2-7
TGTGCCAGCAGTTTCGCGGGACAGGTCTCCTACGAGCAGTACTTC
CASSFAGQVSYEQYF
>TRBV5-1|TRBD2|many|TRBJ2-7
TGCGCCAGCAGCTCCCCCAGGGCGGGGGCCTACGAGCAGTACTTC
CASSSPRAGAYEQYF
>TRBV6-1|.|few|TRBJ2-6
TGTGCCAGCAGTCCTATTCGGGGATCTGGGGCCAACGTCCTGACTTTC
CASSPIRGSGANVLTF
>TRBV4-3|TRBD1|many|TRBJ2-2
TGCGCCAGCAGCCAATCCGGGACAGGGGTACCCGGGGAGCTGTTTTTT
CASSQSGTGVPGELFF